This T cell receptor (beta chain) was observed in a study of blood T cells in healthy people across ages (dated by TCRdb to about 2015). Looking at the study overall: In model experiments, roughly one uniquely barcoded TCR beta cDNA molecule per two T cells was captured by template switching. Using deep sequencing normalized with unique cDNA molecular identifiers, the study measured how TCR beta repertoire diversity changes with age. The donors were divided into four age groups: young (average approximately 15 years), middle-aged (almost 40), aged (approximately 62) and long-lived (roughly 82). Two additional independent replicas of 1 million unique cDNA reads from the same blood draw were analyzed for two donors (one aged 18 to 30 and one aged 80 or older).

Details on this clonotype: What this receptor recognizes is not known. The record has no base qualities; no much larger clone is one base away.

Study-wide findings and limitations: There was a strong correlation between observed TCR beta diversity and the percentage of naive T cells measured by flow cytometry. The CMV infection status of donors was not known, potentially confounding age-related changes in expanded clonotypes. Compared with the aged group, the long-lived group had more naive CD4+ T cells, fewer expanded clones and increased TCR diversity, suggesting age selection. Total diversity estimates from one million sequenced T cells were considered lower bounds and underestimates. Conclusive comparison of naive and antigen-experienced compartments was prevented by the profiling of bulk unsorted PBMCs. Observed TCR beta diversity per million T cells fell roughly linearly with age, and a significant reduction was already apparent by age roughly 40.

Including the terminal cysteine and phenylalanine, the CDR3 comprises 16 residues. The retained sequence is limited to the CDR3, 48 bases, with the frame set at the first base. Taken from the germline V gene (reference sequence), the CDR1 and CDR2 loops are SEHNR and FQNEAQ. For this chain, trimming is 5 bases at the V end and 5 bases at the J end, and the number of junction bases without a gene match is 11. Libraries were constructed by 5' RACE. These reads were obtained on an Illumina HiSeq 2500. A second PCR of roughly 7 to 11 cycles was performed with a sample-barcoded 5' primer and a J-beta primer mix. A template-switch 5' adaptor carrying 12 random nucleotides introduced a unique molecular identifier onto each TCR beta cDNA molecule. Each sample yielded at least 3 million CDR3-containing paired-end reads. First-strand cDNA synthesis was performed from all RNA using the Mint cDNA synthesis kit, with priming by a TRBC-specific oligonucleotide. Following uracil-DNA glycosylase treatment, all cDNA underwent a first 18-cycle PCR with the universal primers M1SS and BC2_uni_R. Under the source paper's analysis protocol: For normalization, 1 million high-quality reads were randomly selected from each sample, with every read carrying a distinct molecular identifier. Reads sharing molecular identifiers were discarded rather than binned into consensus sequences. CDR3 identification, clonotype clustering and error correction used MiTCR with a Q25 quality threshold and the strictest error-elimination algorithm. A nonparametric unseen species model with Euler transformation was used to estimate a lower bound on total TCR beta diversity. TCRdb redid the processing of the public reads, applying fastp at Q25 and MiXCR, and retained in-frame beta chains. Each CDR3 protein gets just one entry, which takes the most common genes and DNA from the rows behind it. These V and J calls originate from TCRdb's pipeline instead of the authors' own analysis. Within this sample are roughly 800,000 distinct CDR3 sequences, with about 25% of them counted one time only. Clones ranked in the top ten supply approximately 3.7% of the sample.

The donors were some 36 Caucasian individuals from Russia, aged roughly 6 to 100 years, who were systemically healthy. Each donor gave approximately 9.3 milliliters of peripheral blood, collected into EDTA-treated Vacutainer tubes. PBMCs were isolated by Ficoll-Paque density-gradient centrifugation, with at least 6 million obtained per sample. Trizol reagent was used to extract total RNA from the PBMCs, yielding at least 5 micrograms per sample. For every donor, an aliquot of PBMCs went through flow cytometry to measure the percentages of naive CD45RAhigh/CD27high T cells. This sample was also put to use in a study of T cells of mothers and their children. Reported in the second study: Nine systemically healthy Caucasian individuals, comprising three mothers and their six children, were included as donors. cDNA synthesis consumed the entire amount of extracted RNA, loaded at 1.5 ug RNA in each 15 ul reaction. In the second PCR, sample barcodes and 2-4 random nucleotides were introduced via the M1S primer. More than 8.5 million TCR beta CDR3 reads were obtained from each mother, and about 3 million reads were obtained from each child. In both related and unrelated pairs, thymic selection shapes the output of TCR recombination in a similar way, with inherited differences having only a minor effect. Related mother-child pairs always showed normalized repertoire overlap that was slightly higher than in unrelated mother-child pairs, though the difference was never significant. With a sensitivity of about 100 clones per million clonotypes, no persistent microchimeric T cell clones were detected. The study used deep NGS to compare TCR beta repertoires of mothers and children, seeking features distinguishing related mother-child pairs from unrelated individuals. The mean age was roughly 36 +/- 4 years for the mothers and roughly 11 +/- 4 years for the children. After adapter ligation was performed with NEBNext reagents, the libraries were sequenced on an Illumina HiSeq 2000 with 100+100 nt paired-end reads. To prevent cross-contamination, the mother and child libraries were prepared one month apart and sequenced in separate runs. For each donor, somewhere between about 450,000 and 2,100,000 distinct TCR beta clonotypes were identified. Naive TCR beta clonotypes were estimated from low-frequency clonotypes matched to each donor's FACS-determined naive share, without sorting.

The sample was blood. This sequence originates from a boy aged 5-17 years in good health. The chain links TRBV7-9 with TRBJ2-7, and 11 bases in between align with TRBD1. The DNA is TGTGCCAGCAGCGGTCTACCGGGACAGGGGGACGACGAGCAGTACTTC. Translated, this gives CASSGLPGQGDDEQYF. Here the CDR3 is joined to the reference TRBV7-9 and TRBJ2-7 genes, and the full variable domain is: DTGVSQNPRHKITKRGQNVTFRCDPISEHNRLYWYRQTLGQGPEFLTYFQNEAQLEKSRLLSDRFSAERPKGSFSTLEIQRTEQGDSAMYLCASSGLPGQGDDEQYFGPGTRLTVT.